These 6 T cell receptor beta chains came from one sample sequenced in a study of blood T cell repertoires in COVID-19. Clones were sequenced by immunoSEQ multiplex PCR, and TCRdb holds only the in-frame ones, with some missing. The data hold some 40,000 clones, with about four fifths observed a single time. Sequences were obtained from peripheral blood. Every receptor here comes from an elderly woman with acute or convalescent COVID-19.

The CDR3 bases are TGTGCCAGCAGCTTGGACCCTGGCTCCGGGGCCAACGTCCTGACTTTC. Residues: CASSLDPGSGANVLTF. The chain is built from TRBV5-5 and TRBJ2-6; no clear D. Trimming took off 0 bases at V and 4 bases at J, with 11 bases between the two ends. CDR3 length: 16 residues. The germline V gene encodes CDR1 SGHKS and CDR2 YYEKEE (reference sequence).

The rearrangement uses TRBV2 and TRBJ1-5; the match to TRBD1 covers 8 bases. Unmatched junction bases numbered 1, after V lost 5 bases and J lost 4 bases. CDR3 length: 13 residues. Germline V gene sequence: CDR1 SNHLY, CDR2 FYNNEI. In nucleotides, the CDR3 is TGTGCCAGCAGTCGGGACAGGAATCAGCCCCAGCATTTT. Its translation: CASSRDRNQPQHF.

The V and J genes are TRBV18 and TRBJ1-2, with 7 bases matching TRBD1. The CDR3 is made up of 16 amino acids. Per the germline V gene, CDR1 is KGHSH and CDR2 is LQKENI. Trimming removed 3 bases from V and 1 base from J; junction bases left unmatched: 8. The CDR3 coding sequence is TGTGCCAGCTCACCCTACCGGGACAGCCTTAACTATGGCTACACCTTC. Its translation: CASSPYRDSLNYGYTF.

V is TRBV6-5 and J is TRBJ1-2; tentatively, D is TRBD1 (5 bases). Germline V gene lookup returns CDR1 MNHEY and CDR2 SVGAGI. With 5 bases removed from V and 5 bases from J, the gap between germline ends came to 15 bases. This CDR3 region has 14 residues. The chain's CDR3 is CASSHGAELYGYTF. The CDR3 DNA reads as TGTGCCAGCAGTCATGGGGCAGAACTATATGGCTACACCTTC.

The gene calls are TRBV4-3 and TRBJ1-4; perhaps TRBD1 as D (5 bases). The germline V and J ends were trimmed by 4 bases and 0 bases, with 15 bases remaining between them. Germline V gene data show CDR1 as LGHNA and CDR2 as YSLEER. The CDR3 consists of 17 residues. Written as DNA, the CDR3 is TGCGCCAGCAGCCGCCGGGGGTCAACCACAACTAATGAAAAACTGTTTTTT. Amino acids: CASSRRGSTTTNEKLFF.

The V and J genes are TRBV4-2 and TRBJ2-3; 10 bases fit TRBD2. V lost 0 bases, J lost 6 bases, and 9 bases stayed unmatched. The V gene's germline CDR1 is LGHNA and CDR2 YNFKEQ. This CDR3 has 17 residues. This CDR3 reads CASSQDLASGGADTQYF. The CDR3 DNA sequence: TGTGCCAGCAGCCAAGATCTAGCCAGCGGGGGGGCGGATACGCAGTATTTT.